This TCR beta chain was identified during a study of identical twins. The germline V and J ends were trimmed by 3 bases and 5 bases, with 12 bases remaining between them. The length of the CDR3 is 14 residues. The germline V gene encodes CDR1 SGHRS and CDR2 YFSETQ. TCRdb itself ran the 5' RACE reads through MiXCR, one entry per CDR3 protein. The data hold around 490,000 distinct CDR3 sequences, with 13% to 15% observed a single time. Only a few counts were recorded for this clonotype. Every donor was a healthy Caucasian. The sample also formed part of further work on yellow fever vaccine responses in identical twins.

V and J are TRBV5-1 and TRBJ2-1, with D perhaps matching TRBD1 (5 bases). Material: CD4+ T cells sorted from blood. The sequence came from a woman between 18 and 30 years old in good health. Here the CDR3 reads CASSSATGHNEQFF. The CDR3 DNA sequence: TGCGCCAGCAGCTCGGCCACAGGCCACAATGAGCAGTTCTTC.